The 10 T cell receptor beta chains below were found in one sample sequenced in a study of PD-L1 blockade in urothelial cancer. TCRdb keeps only in-frame clones here, not all; method: immunoSEQ multiplex PCR. The repertoire consists of 95,000 or so clones, with over 75% occurring once and the leading ten covering approximately 2%. Time point of the sample: pretreatment peripheral blood. The sample consisted of PBMCs, taken around atezolizumab (anti-PD-L1) treatment. The source of these receptors is a man aged 60-69 years with urothelial cancer.

The sample holds a few counts of this clone. The rearrangement links TRBV5-1 to TRBJ2-1; 11 bases align to TRBD1. The J segment lost 8 bases and the V segment lost 3 bases, leaving 7 bases of the junction unmatched. The CDR3 consists of 15 residues. Germline-derived CDR1 and CDR2 are SGHRS and YFSETQ. The CDR3 DNA reads as TGCGCCAGCAGCTCAGGACAGGGGGCTCAAGATGAGCAGTTCTTC. Translated: CASSSGQGAQDEQFF.

Turning to this clone: Sequence at one end of the junction differs from germline and may be a read error. This rearrangement joins TRBV7-9 to TRBJ2-1; 12 bases map to TRBD2. CDR1 and CDR2 from the germline V gene are SEHNR and FQNEAQ (reference sequence). This CDR3 has 15 amino acids. This CDR3 reads CASSFSQLAGGNKIF. Written as DNA, the CDR3 is TGTGCCAGCAGCTTTTCCCAACTAGCGGGGGGTAATAAGATCTTC.

V and J are TRBV6-5 and TRBJ2-5; 10 positions match TRBD2. CDR3 length: 15 amino acids. The J segment lost 5 bases and the V segment lost 5 bases, leaving 8 bases of the junction unmatched. Per germline, CDR1 MNHEY and CDR2 SVGAGI. As DNA, the CDR3 is TGTGCCAGCAGTCCTACTAGCGGGATGGGGGAGACCCAGTACTTC. This sequence encodes CASSPTSGMGETQYF.

The chain combines TRBV6-5 with TRBJ2-1; 9 bases align to TRBD2. V gave up 5 bases and J gave up 7 bases; unmatched junction bases: 9. The CDR3 spans 15 residues. CDR1 and CDR2 from the germline V gene are MNHEY and SVGAGI. The CDR3 nucleotides are TGTGCCAGCAGTCCCCCTAGCGGGGTGGGGAATGAGCAGTTCTTC. It codes for CASSPPSGVGNEQFF.

This chain uses TRBV4-3 with TRBJ2-3, with 11 bases matching TRBD2. The ends lost 3 bases at V and 1 base at J; junction bases unmatched: 6. Germline CDR1 is LGHNA and CDR2 is YSLEER. The CDR3 sequence is 17 residues long. The CDR3 protein is CASSHQLAGARTDTQYF. In DNA form, the CDR3 reads TGCGCCAGCAGCCACCAACTAGCGGGGGCCCGCACAGATACGCAGTATTTT.

The chain carries TRBV2 and TRBJ2-5; D is perhaps TRBD1 (6 bases). The CDR3 length is 15 residues. V lost 8 bases and J 2 bases, leaving 18 bases between the germline ends. In germline, CDR1 is SNHLY, CDR2 FYNNEI. CDR3 region: CASPGIRQEQETQYF. CDR3 bases: TGTGCCAGCCCCGGTATACGACAGGAACAAGAGACCCAGTACTTC.

The V and J genes are TRBV7-2 and TRBJ2-5; 9 positions agree with TRBD2. CDR1 is SGHTA and CDR2 is FQGNSA in the germline V gene. V lost 1 base and J lost 3; bases outside the gene matches: 3. The CDR3 runs 15 residues. In DNA form, the CDR3 reads TGTGCCAGCAGCTTAGGAGCGGGGGGCGAAGAGACCCAGTACTTC. This codes for CASSLGAGGEETQYF.

This chain joins TRBV2 and TRBJ1-5, with 9 nucleotides matching TRBD1. Germline V lookup: CDR1 SNHLY, CDR2 FYNNEI. This CDR3 is built from 15 residues. V was clipped by 3 bases and J by 7 bases; unmatched bases: 7. CDR3 residues: CASSDKDRGWQPQHF. The CDR3 coding sequence is TGTGCCAGCAGTGACAAGGACAGGGGATGGCAGCCCCAGCATTTT.

CDR3 region: CASSIPGQAPSYGYTF. The DNA for the CDR3 is TGTGCCAGTAGTATTCCGGGACAGGCCCCGTCCTATGGCTACACCTTC. This chain links TRBV19 with TRBJ1-2, with 8 bases that match TRBD1. J was trimmed by 4 bases and V by 3 bases; bases with no gene match: 10. Germline-derived CDR1 and CDR2 are LNHDA and SQIVND (reference sequence). The CDR3 is 16 amino acids.

With respect to this clone: Here the CDR3 omits its conserved ending phenylalanine or tryptophan, so a read error is the likely source. This sequence joins TRBV15 and TRBJ2-3; weak D call: TRBD2 (6 bases). The CDR3 spans 14 residues. Between the trimmed V and J ends, which lost 5 bases and 1 base, there was a span of 10 bases. In germline, CDR1 is LNHNV, CDR2 YYDKDF (reference sequence). CDR3 in amino acids: CATSFSGRTDTQYL. The CDR3 nucleotides read TGTGCCACCAGCTTTAGCGGCCGCACAGATACGCAGTATCTT.